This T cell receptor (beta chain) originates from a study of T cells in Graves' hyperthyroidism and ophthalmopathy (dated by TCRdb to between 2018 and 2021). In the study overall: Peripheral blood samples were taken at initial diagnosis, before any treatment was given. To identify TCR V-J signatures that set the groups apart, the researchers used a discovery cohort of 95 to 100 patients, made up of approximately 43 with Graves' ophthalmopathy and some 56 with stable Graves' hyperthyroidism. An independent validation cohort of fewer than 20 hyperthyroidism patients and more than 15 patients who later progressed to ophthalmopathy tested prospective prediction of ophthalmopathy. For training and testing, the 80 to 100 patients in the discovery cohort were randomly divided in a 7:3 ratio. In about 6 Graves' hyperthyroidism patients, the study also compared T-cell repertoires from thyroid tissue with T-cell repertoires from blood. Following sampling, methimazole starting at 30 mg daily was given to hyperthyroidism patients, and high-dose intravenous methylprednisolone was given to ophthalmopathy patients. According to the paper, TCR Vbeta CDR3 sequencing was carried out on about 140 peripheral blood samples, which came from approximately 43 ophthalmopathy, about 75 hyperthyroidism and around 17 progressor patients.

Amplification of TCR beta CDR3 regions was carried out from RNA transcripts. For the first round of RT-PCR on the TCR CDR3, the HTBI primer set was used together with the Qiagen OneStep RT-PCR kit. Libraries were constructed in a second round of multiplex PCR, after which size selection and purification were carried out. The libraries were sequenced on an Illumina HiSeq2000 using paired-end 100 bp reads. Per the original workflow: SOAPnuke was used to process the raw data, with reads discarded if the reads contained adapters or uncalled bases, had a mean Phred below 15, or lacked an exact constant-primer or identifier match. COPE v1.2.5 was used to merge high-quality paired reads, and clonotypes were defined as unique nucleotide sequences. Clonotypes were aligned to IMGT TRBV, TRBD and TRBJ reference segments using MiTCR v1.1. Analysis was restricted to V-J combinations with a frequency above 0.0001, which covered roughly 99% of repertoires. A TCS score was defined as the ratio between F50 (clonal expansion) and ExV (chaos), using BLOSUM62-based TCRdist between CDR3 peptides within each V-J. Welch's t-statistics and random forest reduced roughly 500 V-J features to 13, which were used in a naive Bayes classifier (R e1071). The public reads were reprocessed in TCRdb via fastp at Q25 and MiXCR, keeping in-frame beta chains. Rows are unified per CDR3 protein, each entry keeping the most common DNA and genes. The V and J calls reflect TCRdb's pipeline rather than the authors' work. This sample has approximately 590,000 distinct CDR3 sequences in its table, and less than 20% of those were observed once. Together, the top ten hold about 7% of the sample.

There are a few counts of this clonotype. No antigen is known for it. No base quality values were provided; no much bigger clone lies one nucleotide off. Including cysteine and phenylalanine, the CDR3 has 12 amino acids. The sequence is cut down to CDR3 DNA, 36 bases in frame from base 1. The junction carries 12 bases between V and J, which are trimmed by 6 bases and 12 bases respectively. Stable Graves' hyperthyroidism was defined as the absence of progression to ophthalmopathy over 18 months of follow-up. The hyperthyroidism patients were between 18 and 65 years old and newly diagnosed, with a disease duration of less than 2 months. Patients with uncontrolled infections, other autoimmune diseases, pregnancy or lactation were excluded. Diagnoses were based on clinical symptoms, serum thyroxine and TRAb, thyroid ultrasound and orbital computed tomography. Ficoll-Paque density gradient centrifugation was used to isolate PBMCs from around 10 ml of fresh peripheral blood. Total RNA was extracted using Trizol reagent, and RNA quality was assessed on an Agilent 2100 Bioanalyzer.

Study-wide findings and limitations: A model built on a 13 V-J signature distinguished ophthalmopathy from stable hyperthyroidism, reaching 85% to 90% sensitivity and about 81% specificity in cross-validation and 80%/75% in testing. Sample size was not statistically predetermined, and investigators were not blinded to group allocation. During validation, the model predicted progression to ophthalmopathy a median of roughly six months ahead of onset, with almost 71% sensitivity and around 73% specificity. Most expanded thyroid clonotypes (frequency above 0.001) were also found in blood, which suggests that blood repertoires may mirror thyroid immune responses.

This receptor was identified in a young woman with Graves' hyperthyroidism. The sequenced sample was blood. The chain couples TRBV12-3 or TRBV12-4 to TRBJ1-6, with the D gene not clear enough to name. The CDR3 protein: CASSYKPGPLHF. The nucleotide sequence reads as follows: TGTGCCAGCAGCTATAAACCTGGACCCCTCCACTTT.